This note documents a single T cell receptor (beta chain) sequence. No antigen is known for it. These data come from a study of long-term antiretroviral therapy in people with HIV. Study findings and constraints: After ART, diversity increased yet remained lower than transplant donor controls. In the period from about 2003 to 2017, blood was collected, possibly under older ART regimens.

DNA was extracted from roughly 1-10 million thawed cryopreserved PBMC. V shed 2 bases and J shed 3 bases, with 16 bases lying between them. The germline gives CDR1 LGHNA, CDR2 YSLEER. The CDR3 is 16 amino acids. It was version v3.0 of the immunoSEQ assay that was run at survey level. Sequencing was performed with immunoSEQ multiplex PCR; in TCRdb, only in-frame clones are kept and a portion is missing. The profile covers some 28,000 clones, with just under 80% appearing a single time and about 10% taken by the ten largest. Specimen: unsorted PBMCs, collected 1.5 years before starting antiretroviral therapy. The sequence was obtained from a man between 18 and 35 years old with HIV. The chain joins TRBV4-3 to TRBJ1-2; weak D call: TRBD1 (6 bases). The DNA of the CDR3 is TGCGCCAGCAGCCAAACCCCCGGGGGGCGCGACTATGGCTACACCTTC. Protein product: CASSQTPGGRDYGYTF.